This TCR beta chain was recorded in a study of blood T cells in healthy people across ages. This clonotype was observed many times. Its matching antigen is unknown. Study outcomes and limitations: Strong correlation linked observed beta diversity and percent naive T cells.

Combining a sample-barcoded 5' primer with a J-beta primer mix, a second PCR ran for about 7 to 11 cycles. MiXCR, run by TCRdb on the 5' RACE reads, gives a single entry per CDR3 protein. Here the sample spans around 820,000 distinct CDR3 sequences, more than 20% being singletons. Germline V gene sequence: CDR1 DFQATT, CDR2 SNEGSKA (reference sequence). V dropped 0 bases and J dropped 0 bases, with 14 bases sitting between them. This CDR3 has 16 residues. This sample was also put to use in a study of T cells of mothers and their children. That paper notes: Over 8.5 million TCR beta CDR3 reads were obtained from each mother, and 3 million to 3.5 million from each child. Mother-child pairs who were related displayed a slightly higher overlap than unrelated pairs, a difference that was non-significant.

The sequenced material came from blood. This chain joins TRBV20-1 and TRBJ2-5, with D tentatively TRBD2 (6 bases). The TCR sequence derives from a boy between 10 and 17 years old in good health. The DNA of the CDR3 is TGCAGTGCTAGAGATGCGCATGGGGGGTACCAAGAGACCCAGTACTTC. Translation gives CSARDAHGGYQETQYF.